One sample yielded the 21 T cell receptor beta chains listed below, sequenced in a study of post-analysis software for immune sequencing data. The study, taken as a whole, reports: Roughly 5 TRBV segments, TRBV5-6, TRBV5-1 and TRBV20-1 among them, were found more frequent in patients than controls.

These receptors lack a known antigen. Unique-molecular-identifier-tagged TCR beta cDNA libraries were used. One entry per CDR3 protein results from TCRdb running MiXCR on the PCR reads. The sample lists 600,000 to 750,000 distinct CDR3 sequences, 59% occurring once. The sample was blood. These receptors all come from a girl aged 2-10 years with multiple sclerosis.

The J gene is TRBJ2-3, the V gene TRBV7-2; 10 bases agree with TRBD2. V was clipped by 2 bases and J by 7 bases; unmatched bases: 6. The CDR3 covers 15 residues. The V gene's germline CDR1 is SGHTA and CDR2 FQGNSA. In DNA form, the CDR3 reads TGTGCCAGCAGCTTACGCTTAGCGGGGGGCCATACGCAGTATTTT. Its protein product is CASSLRLAGGHTQYF.

This clonotype has just a few counts. The rearrangement links TRBV2 to TRBJ2-3; TRBD1 agrees at 8 bases. Per the germline V gene, CDR1 is SNHLY and CDR2 is FYNNEI. J was trimmed by 0 bases and V by 3 bases; bases with no gene match: 11. The CDR3 is 18 residues long. CDR3 nucleotide sequence: TGTGCCAGCAGTGAGACCCCAGGACAGGGCCCTAGCACAGATACGCAGTATTTT. Encoded protein: CASSETPGQGPSTDTQYF.

This clonotype was detected only once. The V gene is TRBV29-1, the J gene TRBJ2-2, with D possibly TRBD1 on 5 matching bases. The CDR3 is 13 residues long. Trimming took off 5 bases at V and 1 base at J, with 8 bases between the two ends. Germline lookup yields CDR1 SQVTM and CDR2 ANQGSEA. The CDR3: CSVTQENTGELFF. The CDR3 nucleotides read TGCAGCGTTACACAGGAGAACACCGGGGAGCTGTTTTTT.

This chain links TRBV12-3 or TRBV12-4 with TRBJ1-2, with 10 bases that match TRBD1. V dropped 2 bases and J dropped 8; count of bases not matched to a gene: 5. CDR3 length: 14 residues. The DNA of the CDR3 is TGTGCCAGCAGTTTAATCGGGACAGGGGAAGGCTACACCTTC. Translation: CASSLIGTGEGYTF.

V gene TRBV20-1 combines with J gene TRBJ1-1; D not resolved. V was trimmed by 1 base and J by 5 bases, leaving 11 bases between them. In germline, CDR1 is DFQATT, CDR2 SNEGSKA (reference sequence). The CDR3 covers 13 residues. CDR3 sequence (DNA): TGCAGTGCTAGAGTTTCGGGATGGACTGAAGCTTTCTTT. Translated: CSARVSGWTEAFF.

This clonotype was picked up one time. V is TRBV6-4 and J is TRBJ2-2; 8 nucleotides line up with TRBD1. Germline-derived CDR1 and CDR2 are MRHNA and SNTAGT. The trim removed 2 bases at V and 4 bases at J, leaving 6 bases unmatched. The CDR3 consists of 16 residues. The CDR3 coding sequence is TGTGCCAGCAGTGACAGCAGGGGGCTAGGCACCGGGGAGCTGTTTTTT. Protein: CASSDSRGLGTGELFF.

About this clonotype: An end of the junction differs from the germline gene, which may be a read error. The V and J genes are TRBV27 and TRBJ2-6; TRBD2 matches 7 bases. CDR1 and CDR2 (germline): MNHEY, SMNVEV (reference sequence). The CDR3 is made up of 19 amino acids. The CDR3 DNA reads TGTGCCAGCAGTTCCCCTGCTAGCGGATTCCACTCTAGGGCCAACGTCCTGACTTTC. It specifies CASSSPASGFHSRANVLTF.

V gene TRBV2 combines with J gene TRBJ2-7, with D perhaps TRBD2 (5 bases). CDR3 length: 15 amino acids. Germline CDR1 SNHLY, CDR2 FYNNEI. V shed 6 bases and J shed 2 bases, with 17 bases lying between them. Here the CDR3 reads CASSAPGSNTYEQYF. DNA of the CDR3: TGTGCCAGCAGCGCCCCGGGATCAAATACCTACGAGCAGTACTTC.

The chain carries TRBV20-1 and TRBJ2-5, with D perhaps matching TRBD2 (6 bases). The CDR3 is made up of 21 amino acids. V shed 4 bases and J shed 0 bases, with 33 bases lying between them. The germline V gene encodes CDR1 DFQATT and CDR2 SNEGSKA (reference sequence). The CDR3 DNA follows: TGCAGTGCTATCATTGAGGTATACCCCCGAACGGGGGAGTTAAACCAAGAGACCCAGTACTTC. Residues: CSAIIEVYPRTGELNQETQYF.

The sample holds a few counts of this clonotype. CDR3 sequence (DNA): TGTGCCAGCAGGTCCGCGGGAGGGCCCTACGAGCAGTACTTC. Encoded protein: CASRSAGGPYEQYF. The chain links TRBV12-3 or TRBV12-4 to TRBJ2-7; 9 bases are a match to TRBD2. This CDR3 contains 14 residues. The V segment lost 6 bases and the J segment 2 bases; nucleotides outside the gene matches: 5.

This chain uses TRBV7-7 with TRBJ2-5; 10 positions match TRBD1. The CDR3 has 15 amino acids. Germline CDR1 is SSHAT and CDR2 is FNYEAQ (reference sequence). J was trimmed by 4 bases and V by 4 bases; bases with no gene match: 6. In DNA, the CDR3 is TGTGCCAGCAGCTCGGGACAGGGGTGGGGAGAGACCCAGTACTTC. Its translation is CASSSGQGWGETQYF. Full variable domain (rest looked up from reference TRBV7-7 and TRBJ2-5): GAGVSQSPRYKVTKRGQDVTLRCDPISSHATLYWYQQALGQGPEFLTYFNYEAQPDKSGLPSDRFSAERPEGSISTLTIQRTEQRDSAMYRCASSSGQGWGETQYFGPGTRLLVL.

The J gene is TRBJ2-1, the V gene TRBV7-2; TRBD1 matches at 7 bases. The germline gives CDR1 SGHTA, CDR2 FQGNSA. The CDR3 is 14 amino acids. V shed 7 bases, J shed 8 bases, and the junction held 11 bases outside the gene matches. CDR3 in amino acids: CASKHRDRVHEQFF. The CDR3 bases are TGTGCCAGCAAACATCGAGACAGGGTCCATGAGCAGTTCTTC.

The CDR3 here is CASSFRGYEQFF. Written as DNA, the CDR3 is TGTGCCAGCAGTTTTCGGGGGTATGAGCAGTTCTTC. This sequence joins TRBV27 and TRBJ2-1, with D possibly TRBD2 on 6 matching bases. Germline V gene sequence: CDR1 MNHEY, CDR2 SMNVEV (reference sequence). The CDR3 length is 12 residues. V lost 3 bases to trimming and J lost 8 bases, with 8 bases between them.

This chain uses TRBV7-6 with TRBJ2-6, with 8 bases that match TRBD1. This CDR3 comprises 19 residues. CDR1 is SGHVS, CDR2 FNYEAQ, per germline. The V and J ends lost 6 bases and 0 bases, in that order; junction bases with no gene match: 13. CDR3 residues: CASSPEGQGGASGANVLTF. The CDR3 bases are TGTGCCAGCAGTCCCGAAGGACAGGGAGGAGCCTCTGGGGCCAACGTCCTGACTTTC. The whole variable domain, filled in from reference TRBV7-6 and TRBJ2-6, reads GAGVSQSPRYKVTKRGQDVALRCDPISGHVSLYWYRQALGQGPEFLTYFNYEAQQDKSGLPNDRFSAERPEGSISTLTIQRTEQRDSAMYRCASSPEGQGGASGANVLTFGAGSRLTVL.

Notes on this clonotype: At one end, the junction sequence differs from germline, possibly due to a read error. The chain has TRBV7-2 and TRBJ2-3, with D perhaps TRBD2 (5 bases). This CDR3 has 15 residues. CDR1 SGHTA and CDR2 FQGNSA come from the germline V gene. CDR3 sequence: CASSLAGDSTDTQCF. The CDR3 DNA follows: TGTGCCAGCAGCTTGGCCGGGGATAGCACAGATACGCAGTGTTTT.

This clonotype appeared once. This chain uses TRBV14 with TRBJ2-1, with 12 nucleotides matching TRBD2. Germline CDR1 SGHDN, CDR2 FVKESK. The CDR3 is made up of 15 amino acids. V dropped 3 bases and J dropped 8; count of bases not matched to a gene: 5. The CDR3 reads CASSHPSGRADEQFF. In DNA, the CDR3 is TGTGCCAGCAGCCACCCTAGCGGGAGGGCGGATGAGCAGTTCTTC.

The sample holds one count of this clonotype. The V call is TRBV4-1, the J call TRBJ1-2; the D gene is possibly TRBD1 (6 bases). The germline CDR1 and CDR2 sequences are MGHRA and YSYEKL. The CDR3 consists of 14 residues. V lost 7 bases to trimming and J lost 4 bases, with 16 bases between them. In nucleotides, the CDR3 is TGCGCCAGCAAGGGGGGCAGGGACTGCTATGGCTACACCTTC. The encoded protein is CASKGGRDCYGYTF.

This sequence joins TRBV20-1 and TRBJ2-5; possibly TRBD1 for D (6 bases). Per germline, CDR1 DFQATT and CDR2 SNEGSKA (reference sequence). Deletions cut 1 base from V and 2 bases from J, with 8 bases between. The CDR3 runs 13 residues. This CDR3 reads CSARGDIQETQYF. The CDR3 DNA reads TGCAGTGCTAGAGGGGACATACAAGAGACCCAGTACTTC.

This rearrangement joins TRBV6-4 to TRBJ1-1; 8 bases agree with TRBD1. Germline values: CDR1 MRHNA, CDR2 SNTAGT. There are 14 residues in the CDR3. After removal of 2 bases from V and 8 bases from J, the junction contained 7 bases not matched to a gene. CDR3 loop: CASSDTPGDREAFF. The CDR3 nucleotides read TGTGCCAGCAGTGACACGCCGGGGGACAGGGAAGCTTTCTTT.

CDR3: CASRRLYNEQFF. In nucleotides, the CDR3 is TGTGCCAGCAGACGACTCTACAATGAGCAGTTCTTC. The V gene is TRBV27, the J gene TRBJ2-1; D is ambiguous. Trimming stripped 6 bases from V and 3 bases from J, with 6 bases between. CDR3 length: 12 amino acids. Germline loops: CDR1 MNHEY, CDR2 SMNVEV (reference sequence).

This clonotype has a handful of counts. V usage is TRBV5-1 and J usage is TRBJ2-3, with TRBD2 identical over 9 bases. The CDR3 is made up of 18 amino acids. V lost 1 base, J lost 1 base, and 10 bases stayed unmatched. Germline CDR1 is SGHRS and CDR2 is YFSETQ. CDR3 DNA: TGCGCCAGCAGCTTGTACGTCCGGCGGGAGGGGGGCACAGATACGCAGTATTTT. Translated, it gives CASSLYVRREGGTDTQYF.